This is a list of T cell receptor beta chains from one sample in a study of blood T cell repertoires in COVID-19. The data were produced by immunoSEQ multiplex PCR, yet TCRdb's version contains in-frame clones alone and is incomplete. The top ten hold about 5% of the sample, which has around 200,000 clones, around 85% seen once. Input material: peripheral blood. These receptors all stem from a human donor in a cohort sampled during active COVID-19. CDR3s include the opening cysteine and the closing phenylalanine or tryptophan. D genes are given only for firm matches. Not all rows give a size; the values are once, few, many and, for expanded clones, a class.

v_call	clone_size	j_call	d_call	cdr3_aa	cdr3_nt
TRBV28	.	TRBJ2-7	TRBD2	CASSYIPGLAGGVSYEQYF	TGTGCCAGCAGTTATATCCCGGGACTAGCGGGAGGGGTCTCCTACGAGCAGTACTTC
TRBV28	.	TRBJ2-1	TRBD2	CASSYDLGLDEQFF	TGTGCCAGCAGCTACGATCTGGGACTAGATGAGCAGTTCTTC
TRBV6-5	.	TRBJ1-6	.	CASSYQGGRSPLHF	TGTGCCAGCAGTTATCAGGGAGGAAGGTCACCCCTCCACTTT
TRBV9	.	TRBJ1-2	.	CASSVDWGGYGYTF	TGTGCCAGCAGCGTAGATTGGGGAGGCTATGGCTACACCTTC
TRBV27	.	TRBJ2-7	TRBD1	CASSRQGGTYEQYF	TGTGCCAGCAGTCGACAGGGCGGCACCTACGAGCAGTACTTC
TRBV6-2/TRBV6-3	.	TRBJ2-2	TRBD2	CASSRTGLAENTGELFF	TGTGCCAGCAGTCGCACAGGACTAGCGGAGAACACCGGGGAGCTGTTTTTT
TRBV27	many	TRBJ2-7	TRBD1	CASSLMTGSSYEQYF	TGTGCCAGCAGTCTCATGACAGGGAGCTCCTACGAGCAGTACTTC
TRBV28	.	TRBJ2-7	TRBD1	CASNDRGYEQYF	TGTGCCAGCAACGACAGGGGCTACGAGCAGTACTTC
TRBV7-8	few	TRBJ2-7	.	CASSLVVQASYEQYF	TGTGCCAGCAGCTTAGTCGTCCAGGCATCCTACGAGCAGTACTTC
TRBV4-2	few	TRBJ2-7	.	CASSQVNTGTGNYEQYF	TGTGCCAGCAGCCAAGTAAATACCGGGACTGGAAACTACGAGCAGTACTTC
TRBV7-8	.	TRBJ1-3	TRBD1	CASSRTGGSGNTIYF	TGTGCCAGCAGCCGTACAGGGGGCTCTGGAAACACCATATATTTT
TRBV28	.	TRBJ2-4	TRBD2	CASKAGNRRTKNIQYF	TGTGCCAGCAAAGCGGGGAACAGGAGGACCAAAAACATTCAGTACTTC
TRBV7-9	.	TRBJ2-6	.	CASSSLGPSGANVLTF	TGTGCCAGCAGCTCCCTGGGGCCCTCTGGGGCCAACGTCCTGACTTTC
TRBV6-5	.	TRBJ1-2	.	CASSYAQQGIAYGYTF	TGTGCCAGCAGTTACGCTCAACAGGGTATTGCCTATGGCTACACCTTC
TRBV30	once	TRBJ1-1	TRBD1	CAWILPDRGPVNTEAFF	TGTGCCTGGATCTTGCCGGACAGGGGCCCAGTTAACACTGAAGCTTTCTTT
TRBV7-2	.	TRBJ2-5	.	CASSPRQTQYF	TGTGCCAGCAGCCCCCGTCAGACCCAGTACTTC
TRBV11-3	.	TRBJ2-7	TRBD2	CASSLVASGNLYHYEQYF	TGTGCCAGCAGCTTAGTGGCTAGCGGGAACCTATATCACTACGAGCAGTACTTC
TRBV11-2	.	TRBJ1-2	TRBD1	CASSPRQGGRGYTF	TGTGCCAGCAGCCCCCGACAGGGCGGTAGGGGCTACACCTTC
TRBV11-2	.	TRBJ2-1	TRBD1	CASSLVTGVGHEQFF	TGTGCCAGCAGCCTAGTAACAGGGGTTGGGCATGAGCAGTTCTTC
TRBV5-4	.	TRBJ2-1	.	CASSSLPTGEFFF	TGTGCCAGCAGCTCACTCCCGACGGGGGAATTCTTCTTC
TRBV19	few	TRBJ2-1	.	CASSVPGRAYNEQFF	TGTGCCAGTAGTGTTCCAGGGCGTGCCTACAATGAGCAGTTCTTC
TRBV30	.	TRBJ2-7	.	CAWSGTVSYEQYF	TGTGCCTGGAGTGGGACAGTGTCCTACGAGCAGTACTTC
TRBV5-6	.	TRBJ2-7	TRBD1	CASSSPGQVISYEQYF	TGTGCCAGCAGCTCCCCTGGACAGGTCATCTCCTACGAGCAGTACTTC
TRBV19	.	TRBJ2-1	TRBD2	CASRATSGSSYNEQFF	TGTGCCAGTAGGGCGACTAGCGGGAGTTCCTACAATGAGCAGTTCTTC
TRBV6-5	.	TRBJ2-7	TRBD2	CSYSLGTSGRNEQYF	TGTTCTTACTCCCTGGGGACTAGCGGGAGGAACGAGCAGTACTTC
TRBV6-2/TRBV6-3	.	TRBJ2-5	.	CASSSGDLTQYF	TGTGCCAGCAGTTCAGGGGACCTGACCCAGTACTTC
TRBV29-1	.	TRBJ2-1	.	CSGTRGNEQFF	TGCAGCGGAACCAGGGGAAATGAGCAGTTCTTC
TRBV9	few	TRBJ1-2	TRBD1	CASSAGTVYGYTF	TGTGCCAGCAGCGCGGGGACAGTCTATGGCTACACCTTC
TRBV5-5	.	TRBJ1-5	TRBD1	CASSHGQAHQPQHF	TGTGCCAGCAGCCATGGACAGGCCCATCAGCCCCAGCATTTT
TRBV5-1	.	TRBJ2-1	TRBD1	CASRPGQGGNEQFF	TGCGCCAGTCGCCCGGGACAGGGAGGCAATGAGCAGTTCTTC
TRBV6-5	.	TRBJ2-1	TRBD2	CASSYAGLAGEEGQFF	TGTGCCAGCAGTTACGCCGGACTAGCGGGAGAAGAAGGGCAGTTCTTC
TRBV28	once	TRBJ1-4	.	CASSLLNRFRGEKLFF	TGTGCCAGCAGTTTACTGAATCGCTTTCGGGGTGAAAAACTGTTTTTT
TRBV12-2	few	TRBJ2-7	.	CASRLPTGQYF	TGTGCAAGTCGCTTACCGACAGGGCAGTACTTC
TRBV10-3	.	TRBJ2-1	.	CAIMRTLARSSYNEQFF	TGTGCCATCATGAGGACGTTAGCGAGGAGCTCCTACAATGAGCAGTTCTTC
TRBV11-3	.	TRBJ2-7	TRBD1	CASSSVRGYEQYF	TGTGCCAGCAGCTCCGTCAGGGGGTACGAGCAGTACTTC
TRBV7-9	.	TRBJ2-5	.	CASSPGTIETQYF	TGTGCCAGCAGCCCCGGGACAATAGAGACCCAGTACTTC
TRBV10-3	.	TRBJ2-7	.	CAIGNRDGSYEQYF	TGTGCCATCGGAAACCGGGACGGGAGCTACGAGCAGTACTTC
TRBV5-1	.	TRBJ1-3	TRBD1	CASSLGQGARGNTIYF	TGCGCCAGCAGCTTGGGACAGGGGGCGAGGGGAAACACCATATATTTT
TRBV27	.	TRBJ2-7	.	CASSFTGFAYEQYF	TGTGCCAGCAGTTTCACAGGGTTCGCCTACGAGCAGTACTTC
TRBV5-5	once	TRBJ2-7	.	CASSPNTYEQYF	TGTGCCAGCAGCCCCAACACCTACGAGCAGTACTTC
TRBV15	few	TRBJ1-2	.	CATSRSGEGYTF	TGTGCCACCAGCAGATCCGGGGAAGGCTACACCTTC
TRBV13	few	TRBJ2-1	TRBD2	CASSLSGRKFGEQFF	TGTGCCAGCAGCTTAAGCGGGAGGAAGTTCGGTGAGCAGTTCTTC
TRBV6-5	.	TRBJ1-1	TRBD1	CASVLQGADTEAFF	TGTGCCAGCGTATTACAGGGGGCAGACACTGAAGCTTTCTTT
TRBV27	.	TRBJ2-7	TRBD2	CASSFNGRRGYEQYF	TGTGCCAGCAGTTTCAACGGGAGGCGGGGATACGAGCAGTACTTC
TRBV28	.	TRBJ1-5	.	CAANRGGTYQPQHF	TGTGCCGCAAACCGCGGGGGAACTTATCAGCCCCAGCATTTT
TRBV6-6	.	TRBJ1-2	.	CASSYEVGYTF	TGTGCCAGCAGTTACGAGGTTGGCTACACCTTC
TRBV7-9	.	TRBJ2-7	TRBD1	CASSFYRGPYEQYF	TGTGCCAGCAGCTTCTACAGGGGACCTTACGAGCAGTACTTC
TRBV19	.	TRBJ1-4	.	CASSRQDVSEKLFF	TGTGCCAGTAGTAGACAGGACGTAAGTGAAAAACTGTTTTTT
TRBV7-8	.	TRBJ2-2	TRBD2	CASSLGLAAHGNTGELFF	TGTGCCAGCAGCCTGGGACTAGCAGCTCACGGGAACACCGGGGAGCTGTTTTTT
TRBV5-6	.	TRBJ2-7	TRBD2	CASSFLKSGTRVGEQYF	TGTGCCAGCAGCTTTTTAAAAAGCGGGACGCGGGTCGGGGAGCAGTACTTC
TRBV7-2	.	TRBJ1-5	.	CASSLAEGMGNQPQHF	TGTGCCAGCAGCTTAGCGGAGGGGATGGGCAATCAGCCCCAGCATTTT
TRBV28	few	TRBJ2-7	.	CASSSPGQRVDLYEQYF	TGTGCCAGCAGTTCCCCCGGGCAGAGGGTGGATCTATACGAGCAGTACTTC
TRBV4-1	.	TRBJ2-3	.	CASSRGGGPDNTDTQYF	TGCGCCAGCAGCCGAGGGGGAGGGCCAGATAACACAGATACGCAGTATTTT
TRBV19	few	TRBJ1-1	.	CASSFGHLNTEAFF	TGTGCCAGTAGCTTCGGACATTTGAACACTGAAGCTTTCTTT
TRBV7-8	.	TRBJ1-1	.	CASSLVTEAFF	TGTGCCAGCAGCTTAGTAACTGAAGCTTTCTTT
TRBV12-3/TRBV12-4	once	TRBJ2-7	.	CASSLALSYEQYF	TGTGCCAGCAGTTTAGCGCTAAGCTACGAGCAGTACTTC
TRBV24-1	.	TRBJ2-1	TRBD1	CATSRSTQGNEQFF	TGTGCCACCAGCAGATCGACACAGGGGAATGAGCAGTTCTTC